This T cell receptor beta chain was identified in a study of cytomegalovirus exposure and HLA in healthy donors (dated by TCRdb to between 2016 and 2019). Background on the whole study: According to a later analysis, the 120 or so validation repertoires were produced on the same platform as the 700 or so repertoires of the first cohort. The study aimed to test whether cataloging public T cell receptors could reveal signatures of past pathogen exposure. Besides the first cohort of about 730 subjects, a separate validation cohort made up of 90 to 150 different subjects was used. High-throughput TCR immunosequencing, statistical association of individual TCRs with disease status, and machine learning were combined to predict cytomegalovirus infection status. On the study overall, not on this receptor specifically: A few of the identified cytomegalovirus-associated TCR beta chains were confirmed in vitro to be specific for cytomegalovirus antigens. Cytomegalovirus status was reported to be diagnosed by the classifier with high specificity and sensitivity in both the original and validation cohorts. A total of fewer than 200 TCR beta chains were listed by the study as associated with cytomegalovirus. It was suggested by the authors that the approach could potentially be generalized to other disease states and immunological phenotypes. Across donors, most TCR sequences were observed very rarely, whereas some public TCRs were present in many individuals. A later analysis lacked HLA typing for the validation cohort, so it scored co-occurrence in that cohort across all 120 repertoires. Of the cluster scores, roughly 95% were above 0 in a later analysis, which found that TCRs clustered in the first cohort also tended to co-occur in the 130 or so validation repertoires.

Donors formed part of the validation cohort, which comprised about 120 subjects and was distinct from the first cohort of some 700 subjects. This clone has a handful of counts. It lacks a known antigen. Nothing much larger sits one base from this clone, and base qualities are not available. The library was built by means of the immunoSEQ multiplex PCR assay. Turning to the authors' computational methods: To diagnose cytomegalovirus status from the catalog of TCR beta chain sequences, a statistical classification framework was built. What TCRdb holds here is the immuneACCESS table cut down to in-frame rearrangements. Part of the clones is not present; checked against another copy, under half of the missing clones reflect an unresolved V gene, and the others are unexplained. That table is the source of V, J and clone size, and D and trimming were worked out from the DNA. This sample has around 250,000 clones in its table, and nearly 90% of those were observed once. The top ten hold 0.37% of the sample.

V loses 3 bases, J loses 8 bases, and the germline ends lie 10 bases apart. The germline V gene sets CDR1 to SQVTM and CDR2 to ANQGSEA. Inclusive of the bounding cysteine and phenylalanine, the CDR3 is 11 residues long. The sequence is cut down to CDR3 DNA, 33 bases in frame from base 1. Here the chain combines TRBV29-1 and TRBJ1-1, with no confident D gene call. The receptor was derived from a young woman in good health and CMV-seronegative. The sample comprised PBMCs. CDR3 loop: CSVDVYSEAFF. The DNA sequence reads TGCAGCGTTGATGTGTACAGCGAAGCTTTCTTT.